This is a list of T cell receptor beta chains from one sample in a study of response to subunit inactivated influenza vaccine. In TCRdb, the RT-PCR reads were re-called with MiXCR into one record per CDR3 protein. The table includes around 570,000 distinct CDR3 sequences, 7.6% detected once. This material consisted of PBMCs from blood, taken about 24 months after vaccination. These TCRs come from a man aged 45 to 75 who received an inactivated influenza vaccine. Each CDR3 is given with its conserved first and last residue. The order of the fields is clone size, D gene, V gene, J gene, CDR3 protein, CDR3 DNA. D genes are given only for firm matches. For some rows the clone size is stated as once, few or many, or as a class when expanded; others skip it.

many	-	TRBV4-3	TRBJ2-3	CASSQDRVRGGVSGTQYF	TGCGCCAGCAGCCAAGATCGTGTAAGGGGGGGCGTTTCTGGTACGCAGTATTTT
many	-	TRBV7-2	TRBJ1-2	CASSQDPEYGYTF	TGTGCCAGCAGCCAGGACCCAGAATATGGCTACACCTTC
-	-	TRBV14	TRBJ2-5	CASSRTANQETQYF	TGTGCCAGCAGCCGGACAGCAAACCAAGAGACCCAGTACTTC
few	-	TRBV7-2	TRBJ2-3	CASRKYDRNYSTDTQYF	TGTGCCAGCAGAAAATACGACAGAAACTATAGCACAGATACGCAGTATTTT
few	TRBD1	TRBV7-2	TRBJ2-7	CASSGGGQAIYEQYF	TGTGCCAGCAGCGGGGGTGGACAGGCGATCTACGAGCAGTACTTC
few	-	TRBV25-1	TRBJ2-3	CASSEFEDTQYF	TGTGCCAGCAGTGAATTCGAGGATACGCAGTATTTT
few	TRBD1	TRBV12-3/TRBV12-4	TRBJ2-3	CASSLQGLVTDTQYF	TGTGCCAGCAGCCTACAGGGGTTGGTCACAGATACGCAGTATTTT
few	TRBD1	TRBV13	TRBJ2-3	CASSLRQGKTDTQYF	TGTGCCAGCAGCCTCCGACAGGGGAAGACAGATACGCAGTATTTT
-	-	TRBV29-1	TRBJ2-5	CSVNQGETQYF	TGCAGCGTTAATCAGGGGGAGACCCAGTACTTC
few	-	TRBV5-1	TRBJ2-7	CASHDRSSYEQYF	TGCGCCAGCCACGACAGGAGCTCCTACGAGCAGTACTTC
many	-	TRBV4-1	TRBJ2-7	CASSQDPRGRTITGEQYF	TGCGCCAGCAGCCAAGACCCCCGTGGGCGAACTATTACTGGCGAGCAGTACTTC
few	-	TRBV7-2	TRBJ2-1	CASSGSGARGYEQFF	TGTGCCAGCAGCGGATCAGGGGCGAGGGGCTATGAGCAGTTCTTC
-	-	TRBV12-3/TRBV12-4	TRBJ1-5	CATSGEDQPQHF	TGTGCCACCTCAGGGGAAGATCAGCCCCAGCATTTT
many	-	TRBV10-3	TRBJ2-3	CAISRGITDTQYF	TGTGCCATCAGCCGGGGAATCACAGATACGCAGTATTTT
few	-	TRBV18	TRBJ1-4	CASSPGQPNEKLFF	TGTGCCAGCTCACCTGGACAGCCTAATGAAAAACTGTTTTTT
many	-	TRBV4-2	TRBJ1-1	CASSPIQRQGAGEAFF	TGTGCCAGCAGCCCGATTCAAAGGCAGGGTGCCGGGGAAGCTTTCTTT
-	-	TRBV6-1	TRBJ1-1	CASSIGGYDTEAFF	TGTGCCAGCAGTATAGGAGGGTACGACACTGAAGCTTTCTTT
few	-	TRBV12-3/TRBV12-4	TRBJ1-2	CASSKGPRDYGYTF	TGTGCCAGCAGTAAGGGGCCTAGGGACTATGGCTACACCTTC
-	TRBD2	TRBV11-2	TRBJ2-5	CASSIGLAGETQYF	TGTGCCAGCAGCATAGGACTAGCGGGAGAGACCCAGTACTTC
-	TRBD2	TRBV11-2	TRBJ2-5	CASSLESGRGETQYF	TGTGCCAGCAGCTTAGAGAGCGGGAGGGGAGAGACCCAGTACTTC
many	TRBD1	TRBV5-5	TRBJ2-1	CASSLGGGVGEQFF	TGTGCCAGCAGCTTGGGAGGGGGCGTTGGTGAGCAGTTCTTC